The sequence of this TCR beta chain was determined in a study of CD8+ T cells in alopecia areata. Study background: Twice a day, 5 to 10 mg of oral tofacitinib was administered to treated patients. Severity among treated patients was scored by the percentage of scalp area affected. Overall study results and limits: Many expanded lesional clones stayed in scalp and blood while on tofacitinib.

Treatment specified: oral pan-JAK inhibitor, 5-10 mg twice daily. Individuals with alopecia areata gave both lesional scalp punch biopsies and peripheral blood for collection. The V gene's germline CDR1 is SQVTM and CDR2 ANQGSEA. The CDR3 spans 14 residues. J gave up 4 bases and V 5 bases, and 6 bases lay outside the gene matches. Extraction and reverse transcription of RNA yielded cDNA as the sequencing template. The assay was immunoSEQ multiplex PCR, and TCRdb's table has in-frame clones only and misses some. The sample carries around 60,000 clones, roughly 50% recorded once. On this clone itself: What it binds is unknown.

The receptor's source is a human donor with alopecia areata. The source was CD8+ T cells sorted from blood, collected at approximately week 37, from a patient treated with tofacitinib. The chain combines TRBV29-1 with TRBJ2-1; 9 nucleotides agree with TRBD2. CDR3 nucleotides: TGCAGCGTTAAACCTAGCGGGACTTACAATGAGCAGTTCTTC. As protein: CSVKPSGTYNEQFF.